These T cell receptor beta chains were read from a single sample in a study of blood T cell repertoires in COVID-19. Repertoires were generated with immunoSEQ multiplex PCR, while TCRdb's copy carries only in-frame clones and drops some. The table includes 350,000 to 500,000 clones, over 75% detected once. What was sequenced was PBMCs or T cells enriched from blood (not recorded which). Receptors were obtained from a woman younger than 30 who had been exposed to COVID-19. CDR3s include the opening cysteine and the closing phenylalanine or tryptophan. A D gene is named only where the DNA matches it firmly. Only part of the rows carry a size: once, few, many, or a class if the clone is expanded.

CDR3aa	CDR3nt	v_gene	j_gene	abundance	d_gene
CASSMGIAGGQETQYF	TGTGCCAGTAGTATGGGGATAGCGGGGGGGCAAGAGACCCAGTACTTC	TRBV19	TRBJ2-5	NA	TRBD2
CASSQEGKGVFVYNSPLHF	TGTGCCAGCAGCCAAGAAGGAAAGGGGGTGTTTGTCTATAATTCACCCCTCCACTTT	TRBV4-2	TRBJ1-6	few	NA
CASSMGTRGEQYF	TGTGCCAGTAGTATGGGGACTAGAGGTGAGCAGTACTTC	TRBV19	TRBJ2-7	NA	TRBD2
CASSERGSPLHF	TGTGCCAGCAGTGAAAGGGGTTCACCCCTCCACTTT	TRBV27	TRBJ1-6	NA	NA
CASSPGQGHETQYF	TGTGCCAGCTCACCAGGACAGGGGCACGAGACCCAGTACTTC	TRBV18	TRBJ2-5	NA	TRBD1
CASSRRGGTEAFF	TGTGCCAGCAGCCGGCGAGGGGGCACTGAAGCTTTCTTT	TRBV3-1/TRBV3-2	TRBJ1-1	NA	NA
CASSLDRGPNYGYTF	TGTGCCAGTAGTTTGGACAGGGGGCCCAACTATGGCTACACCTTC	TRBV19	TRBJ1-2	NA	TRBD1
CASSWDRLNSPLHF	TGTGCCAGTAGCTGGGACAGGCTAAATTCACCCCTCCACTTT	TRBV19	TRBJ1-6	NA	TRBD1
CASSEGSRDNSPLHF	TGCGCCAGCAGTGAAGGCAGCAGGGATAATTCACCCCTCCACTTT	TRBV10-1	TRBJ1-6	NA	NA
CASSLSGQTNTEAFF	TGTGCCAGCAGCTTATCGGGACAGACGAACACTGAAGCTTTCTTT	TRBV13	TRBJ1-1	once	TRBD1
CASTVSVHNQPQHF	TGTGCCAGCACGGTTAGTGTTCACAATCAGCCCCAGCATTTT	TRBV6-5	TRBJ1-5	NA	NA
CASSHPDRVVAEQYF	TGTGCCAGCAGTCACCCGGACAGGGTGGTCGCCGAGCAGTACTTC	TRBV6-6	TRBJ2-7	few	TRBD1
CASTTLAGTNTGELFF	TGTGCCAGTACGACCCTAGCGGGAACTAACACCGGGGAGCTGTTTTTT	TRBV19	TRBJ2-2	NA	TRBD2
CASRINDRATNEKLFF	TGCGCCAGCAGGATTAATGACAGGGCAACTAATGAAAAACTGTTTTTT	TRBV10-1	TRBJ1-4	few	TRBD1
CASSPDRGANQPQHF	TGTGCCAGCAGTCCCGACAGGGGGGCAAATCAGCCCCAGCATTTT	TRBV6-5	TRBJ1-5	NA	TRBD1
CASSIITAYGYTF	TGTGCCAGTAGTATAATAACAGCCTATGGCTACACCTTC	TRBV19	TRBJ1-2	NA	NA
CASSFSQNYEQYF	TGTGCCAGCAGTTTTTCACAGAATTACGAGCAGTACTTC	TRBV12-3/TRBV12-4	TRBJ2-7	NA	NA
CSASSGTGGEKLFF	TGCAGTGCTAGTTCCGGGACAGGGGGTGAAAAACTGTTTTTT	TRBV20-1	TRBJ1-4	NA	TRBD1
CATIPSGRVISYNEQFF	TGTGCCACCATTCCTAGCGGGAGGGTGATCTCCTACAATGAGCAGTTCTTC	TRBV24-1	TRBJ2-1	NA	TRBD2
CASRDGLAGQPYNEQFF	TGTGCCAGCAGAGATGGACTAGCGGGACAACCCTACAATGAGCAGTTCTTC	TRBV28	TRBJ2-1	NA	TRBD2
CASSPIDRTTNEKLFF	TGTGCCAGCAGCCCAATTGACAGGACAACTAATGAAAAACTGTTTTTT	TRBV7-9	TRBJ1-4	few	NA
CASSLPGANNEQFF	TGTGCCAGCAGTTTACCGGGAGCGAACAATGAGCAGTTCTTC	TRBV28	TRBJ2-1	NA	NA
CASSLAGAWTDTQYF	TGTGCCAGCAGCCTAGCGGGAGCCTGGACAGATACGCAGTATTTT	TRBV7-9	TRBJ2-3	NA	TRBD2
CASSSADWTYEQYF	TGTGCCAGCAGTTCCGCGGACTGGACCTACGAGCAGTACTTC	TRBV28	TRBJ2-7	NA	NA
CASLEPDGYTF	TGTGCCAGTCTTGAGCCCGATGGCTACACCTTC	TRBV12-3/TRBV12-4	TRBJ1-2	NA	NA
CASSKPAIRGRGSPLHF	TGTGCCAGCAGCAAACCCGCCATCAGGGGGCGCGGTTCACCCCTCCACTTT	TRBV11-2	TRBJ1-6	NA	TRBD1
CASSLMGQGAQPQHF	TGTGCCAGCAGCTTGATGGGACAGGGAGCGCAGCCCCAGCATTTT	TRBV5-6	TRBJ1-5	NA	TRBD1
CASSSTGGGTEAFF	TGCGCCAGCAGCTCTACAGGGGGTGGGACTGAAGCTTTCTTT	TRBV5-1	TRBJ1-1	NA	TRBD1
CASRRTSGDYNEQFF	TGTGCCAGCAGAAGGACTAGCGGGGACTACAATGAGCAGTTCTTC	TRBV2	TRBJ2-1	NA	TRBD2
CASIPLAGGSGELFF	TGTGCCAGTATTCCTCTAGCGGGAGGGTCCGGGGAGCTGTTTTTT	TRBV19	TRBJ2-2	once	TRBD2
CASSLGAGGHNEQFF	TGTGCCAGCAGCTTAGGCGCAGGGGGCCACAATGAGCAGTTCTTC	TRBV11-3	TRBJ2-1	NA	TRBD1
CASSQDGGAGNQPQHF	TGCGCCAGCAGCCAAGATGGGGGGGCTGGCAATCAGCCCCAGCATTTT	TRBV4-1	TRBJ1-5	NA	NA
CASSHGGGRTGELFF	TGTGCCAGCAGCCACGGAGGGGGCCGAACCGGGGAGCTGTTTTTT	TRBV9	TRBJ2-2	NA	NA
CASSPSYGASKPGEQFF	TGTGCCAGCAGCCCGTCCTATGGCGCGTCTAAACCCGGGGAGCAGTTCTTC	TRBV7-2	TRBJ2-1	NA	NA
CASSEQGQDYEQYF	TGTGCCAGCAGTGAACAGGGGCAAGACTACGAGCAGTACTTC	TRBV2	TRBJ2-7	NA	NA
CASSEDRGDYGYTF	TGTGCCAGCAGCGAGGACAGGGGGGACTATGGCTACACCTTC	TRBV5-4	TRBJ1-2	once	TRBD1
CASNQVNYGYTF	TGTGCCAGCAATCAGGTTAACTATGGCTACACCTTC	TRBV2	TRBJ1-2	NA	NA
CASSLRLGNEKLFF	TGTGCCAGCAGCCTCAGACTCGGTAATGAAAAACTGTTTTTT	TRBV6-2/TRBV6-3	TRBJ1-4	NA	NA
CATSERGQGAHQPQHF	TGTGCCACCAGTGAACGCGGACAGGGGGCACATCAGCCCCAGCATTTT	TRBV24-1	TRBJ1-5	NA	TRBD1
CASSLVASGAGTDTQYF	TGTGCCAGCAGCTTAGTAGCTAGCGGGGCCGGCACAGATACGCAGTATTTT	TRBV7-2	TRBJ2-3	NA	TRBD2
CASSLAPIDRGVVGSYGYTF	TGTGCCAGCAGCTTAGCCCCGATTGACAGGGGAGTAGTGGGTAGCTATGGCTACACCTTC	TRBV7-2	TRBJ1-2	NA	TRBD1
CASSLRRLPLGDTQYF	TGTGCCAGCAGTTTAAGGAGGCTACCCCTGGGGGATACGCAGTATTTT	TRBV28	TRBJ2-3	NA	NA
CASSVEGLAGGPYEQYF	TGTGCCAGCAGCGTAGAGGGACTAGCGGGGGGGCCATACGAGCAGTACTTC	TRBV9	TRBJ2-7	once	TRBD2
CASSLAGGPSNEQFF	TGTGCCAGCAGCTTGGCGGGGGGGCCCTCCAATGAGCAGTTCTTC	TRBV14	TRBJ2-1	NA	TRBD2
CASSPGTSGSDEQFF	TGCGCCAGCAGCCCTGGGACTAGCGGGAGTGATGAGCAGTTCTTC	TRBV5-1	TRBJ2-1	NA	TRBD2
CASSSLLGLRNEKLFF	TGTGCCAGCAGTTCCTTACTCGGACTACGTAATGAAAAACTGTTTTTT	TRBV6-6	TRBJ1-4	NA	NA
CASTGTPSSYNSPLHF	TGTGCCTCGACCGGGACACCGAGCTCCTATAATTCACCCCTCCACTTT	TRBV30	TRBJ1-6	NA	NA
CASSLREGFYNEQFF	TGTGCCAGCAGCTTGCGGGAGGGATTCTACAATGAGCAGTTCTTC	TRBV7-9	TRBJ2-1	NA	TRBD2
CASSIPGVTLYNEQFF	TGTGCCAGTAGTATCCCAGGGGTGACTCTCTACAATGAGCAGTTCTTC	TRBV19	TRBJ2-1	few	NA
CASSDGLAGGDTQYF	TGTGCCAGCAGTGATGGACTAGCGGGAGGGGATACGCAGTATTTT	TRBV6-1	TRBJ2-3	NA	TRBD2
CASSKNPGKIFPAPGGQYF	TGTGCCAGTAGTAAAAACCCGGGAAAGATCTTTCCGGCCCCGGGGGGGCAGTATTTT	TRBV19	TRBJ2-3	NA	TRBD2
CASRSYESSYEQYF	TGTGCCAGCAGATCCTATGAGAGCTCCTACGAGCAGTACTTC	TRBV6-6	TRBJ2-7	once	NA
CASSPRTVLTSTDTQYF	TGTGCCAGCAGTCCCCGGACAGTCCTGACTAGCACAGATACGCAGTATTTT	TRBV27	TRBJ2-3	NA	NA
CASSFGTDAELFF	TGTGCCAGCAGCTTTGGGACAGACGCGGAGCTGTTTTTT	TRBV11-2	TRBJ2-2	NA	TRBD1
CASSLRAHLAGVEETQYF	TGTGCCAGCAGCTTAAGGGCCCATTTGGCGGGAGTGGAAGAGACCCAGTACTTC	TRBV5-8	TRBJ2-5	NA	TRBD2